A single sample gave rise to the 28 T cell receptor beta chains below, sequenced in a study of human T cells and chemical hapten exposure. The time point was: pre-sensitization, week 0. Treatment here: therapeutic diphenylcyclopropenone sensitization with weekly scalp DPC. In TCRdb, the RACE reads were re-called with MiXCR into one record per CDR3 protein. The profile shows some 300,000 distinct CDR3 sequences, 5.5% of them singletons. Sample: whole blood, taken in connection with sensitization to the hapten diphenylcyclopropenone (DPC). These receptors were taken from a woman aged 18-29 years with alopecia areata. Some clones in this sample may be carry-over from other donors' samples.

This clonotype was found many times. The chain couples TRBV18 to TRBJ2-5; D is unresolved. V was clipped by 4 bases and J by 1 base, with 10 bases between them. The germline V gene has CDR1 KGHSH and CDR2 LQKENI. The length of the CDR3 is 14 residues. In DNA form, the CDR3 reads TGTGCCAGCTCACGGGCGATGGGCCAAGAGACCCAGTACTTC. It is translated as CASSRAMGQETQYF.

At least ten counts were recorded for this clonotype. This sequence joins TRBV20-1 and TRBJ1-2; D is perhaps TRBD1 (5 bases). The V gene's germline CDR1 is DFQATT and CDR2 SNEGSKA (reference sequence). The CDR3 is 12 amino acids. V was clipped by 6 bases and J by 3 bases, with 11 bases between them. CDR3 in amino acids: CSARQTYYGYTF. The CDR3 DNA follows: TGCAGTGCACGACAGACCTACTATGGCTACACCTTC.

There are a few counts of this clonotype. The V call is TRBV9, the J call TRBJ2-3; 8 bases are a match to TRBD1. V was clipped by 2 bases and J by 2 bases; unmatched bases: 1. The CDR3 has 14 amino acids. Germline V gene data show CDR1 as SGDLS and CDR2 as YYNGEE. The CDR3 is CASSVRGPTDTQYF. In DNA, the CDR3 is TGTGCCAGCAGCGTCAGGGGGCCCACAGATACGCAGTATTTT.

The chain carries TRBV18 and TRBJ1-5; D possibly corresponds to TRBD1 (5 bases). Germline V CDR1 and CDR2: KGHSH, LQKENI. The V and J ends lost 3 bases and 6 bases respectively, with 15 bases between them. The CDR3 extends over 15 amino acids. CDR3 sequence (DNA): TGTGCCAGCTCACCTATTCCAGGGTCCGCTCAGCCCCAGCATTTT. It specifies CASSPIPGSAQPQHF.

CDR3: CSARDPRNSNQPQHF. The DNA of the CDR3 is TGCAGTGCTAGAGATCCTAGGAATAGCAATCAGCCCCAGCATTTT. The chain carries TRBV20-1 and TRBJ1-5; D gene ambiguous. CDR3 length equals 15 residues. Germline V lookup: CDR1 DFQATT, CDR2 SNEGSKA (reference sequence). Trimming took 0 bases from V and 0 from J, leaving 9 bases between them.

A few counts support this clonotype. V gene TRBV6-2 or TRBV6-3 combines with J gene TRBJ1-1; D unresolved. CDR1 and CDR2 (germline): MNHEY, SVGEGT. The CDR3 covers 14 residues. The ends were cut back, 1 base at V and 1 base at J, with 7 bases in the middle. The CDR3 DNA sequence: TGTGCCAGCAGTTACTGGCCCCCGAACACTGAAGCTTTCTTT. This encodes CASSYWPPNTEAFF.

This clonotype occurred a few times. The V and J genes are TRBV29-1 and TRBJ2-3, with D hard to call. Between the trimmed V and J ends, which lost 6 bases and 2 bases, there was a span of 18 bases. The CDR3 spans 15 residues. CDR1 and CDR2 (germline): SQVTM, ANQGSEA. The DNA for the CDR3 is TGCAGCGTCTTACTGCTCGGTGGGTCCACAGATACGCAGTATTTT. Encoded protein: CSVLLLGGSTDTQYF.

The chain recombines TRBV27 with TRBJ1-6; maybe TRBD1 (5 bases). The CDR3 has 17 residues. Germline assignment: CDR1 MNHEY and CDR2 SMNVEV (reference sequence). The V gene lost 5 bases and the J gene lost 9 bases, with 23 bases spanning the gap. CDR3 coding DNA: TGTGCCAGCAGTCCCTCCCCGGCACAGATGGGGCTTTCACCCCTCCACTTT. Its translation: CASSPSPAQMGLSPLHF.

The table lists this clonotype with a few counts. This chain uses TRBV6-4 with TRBJ2-1; TRBD1 matches at 12 bases. CDR1 and CDR2 from the germline V gene are MRHNA and SNTAGT. This CDR3 region has 16 residues. Trimming took 2 bases from V and 7 from J; bases not matched to a gene: 6. The CDR3 spells CASSDRGDRGPNEQFF. Written as DNA, the CDR3 is TGTGCCAGCAGTGACCGGGGGGACAGGGGGCCAAATGAGCAGTTCTTC.

This clonotype appeared many times. The chain uses TRBV29-1 and TRBJ1-1, with D hard to call. The V and J ends lost 2 bases and 4 bases respectively, with 14 bases between them. Germline V lookup: CDR1 SQVTM, CDR2 ANQGSEA. CDR3 size: 14 residues. CDR3 loop: CSVEYGVRITEAFF. The CDR3 DNA is TGCAGCGTTGAATATGGGGTGAGGATCACTGAAGCTTTCTTT.

This clonotype was seen ten or more times. This chain connects TRBV6-2 or TRBV6-3 to TRBJ2-1; D is perhaps TRBD1 (6 bases). Between the trimmed V and J ends, which lost 6 bases and 10 bases, there was a span of 22 bases. The germline V gene has CDR1 MNHEY and CDR2 SVGEGT. The CDR3 length is 15 residues. CDR3 bases: TGTGCCAGCAGCCACCCTAGGGGACAAAAGAACGAGCAGTTCTTC. Its translation: CASSHPRGQKNEQFF.

This clonotype was detected many times. The genes are TRBV5-6 and TRBJ2-7; 7 positions match TRBD1. Trimming took 4 bases from V and 2 from J; bases not matched to a gene: 9. The CDR3 spans 15 residues. Germline loops: CDR1 SGHDT, CDR2 YYEEEE. The CDR3 loop is CASSQGVGGTYEQYF. The CDR3 coding sequence is TGTGCCAGCAGCCAGGGGGTAGGCGGTACCTACGAGCAGTACTTC.

This clonotype was seen many times. V usage is TRBV12-3 or TRBV12-4 and J usage is TRBJ1-1; D unresolved. There are 13 residues in the CDR3. Trimming left V 5 bases short and J 1 base short, with 8 bases between. The DNA of the CDR3 is TGTGCCAGCAGTGGAGGCCGGAACACTGAAGCTTTCTTT. This gives the protein CASSGGRNTEAFF.

This clonotype appeared a few times. The V and J genes are TRBV5-4 and TRBJ2-3, with 8 bases lining up with TRBD2. Germline trimming cut 4 bases from V and 4 bases from J; bases unmatched to any gene: 8. In germline, CDR1 is SGHNT, CDR2 YYREEE (reference sequence). The length of the CDR3 is 15 residues. The CDR3 DNA is TGTGCCAGCAGCCAAAGCGGGGGAGGGCCAGATACGCAGTATTTT. It specifies CASSQSGGGPDTQYF.

This clonotype was seen a handful of times. The chain couples TRBV6-5 to TRBJ1-1, with TRBD1 matching over 8 bases. V shed 0 bases and J 8 bases; nucleotides not matched to a gene: 5. The CDR3 consists of 14 residues. Germline CDR1 MNHEY, CDR2 SVGAGI. The CDR3 DNA reads TGTGCCAGCAGTTACTCGAGACAGGGGCCCGAAGCTTTCTTT. Protein product: CASSYSRQGPEAFF.

In its sample, this clonotype was seen a few times. The chain is built from TRBV10-2 and TRBJ1-1; 9 nucleotides match TRBD1. Germline V gives CDR1 WSHSY, CDR2 SAAADI. The CDR3 is made up of 10 amino acids. The V and J ends lost 10 bases and 8 bases, in that order; junction bases with no gene match: 2. CDR3: CATGTGEAFF. CDR3 DNA sequence: TGCGCCACCGGGACAGGGGAAGCTTTCTTT.

This chain uses TRBV24-1 with TRBJ2-5; D is possibly TRBD1 (6 bases). V dropped 2 bases and J dropped 1 base, with 10 bases sitting between them. CDR1 is KGHDR, CDR2 SFDVKD, per germline. CDR3 size: 15 residues. CDR3 DNA sequence: TGTGCCACCAGTGATTCCGGGACACCCCAAGAGACCCAGTACTTC. Residues: CATSDSGTPQETQYF.

This clonotype has ten or more counts. V usage is TRBV4-3 and J usage is TRBJ2-2; weak D call: TRBD1 (6 bases). The CDR3 is made up of 17 amino acids. V lost 0 bases to trimming and J lost 1 base, with 12 bases between them. CDR1 and CDR2 from the germline V gene are LGHNA and YSLEER. The CDR3 sequence is CASSQEIDRKNTGELFF. The CDR3 region has the DNA TGCGCCAGCAGCCAAGAAATCGACAGGAAGAACACCGGGGAGCTGTTTTTT.

Many counts were recorded for this clonotype. V usage is TRBV27 and J usage is TRBJ2-5; TRBD1 agrees at 8 bases. The CDR3 is 15 residues long. Unmatched junction bases numbered 17, after V lost 8 bases and J lost 9 bases. Germline loops: CDR1 MNHEY, CDR2 SMNVEV (reference sequence). The CDR3 coding sequence is TGTGCCAGCCAGGACAGGGTGGACGGTCACACGCCCCAGTACTTC. Its translation is CASQDRVDGHTPQYF.

In this sample, this clonotype turned up many times. The CDR3 DNA follows: TGTGCCAGCTCACCAGAAGGGACAGGGGGCCGTGGGCAGTTCTTC. Translating gives CASSPEGTGGRGQFF. This chain links TRBV18 with TRBJ2-1; 12 bases fit TRBD1. The germline gives CDR1 KGHSH, CDR2 LQKENI. V trimming: 2 bases; J trimming: 12 bases; junction bases outside the gene matches: 8. This CDR3 has 15 amino acids.

Only a few counts were recorded for this clonotype. The V and J genes are TRBV2 and TRBJ1-4; D might be TRBD1 (6 bases). V was pared by 4 bases and J by 8 bases, with 14 bases between. CDR3 length: 14 residues. CDR1 is SNHLY, CDR2 FYNNEI, per germline. Written as DNA, the CDR3 is TGTGCCAGCAGTGTTGGGGGGCTCGGAGAAAAACTGTTTTTT. Its protein is CASSVGGLGEKLFF. Filled out from reference TRBV2 and TRBJ1-4, the complete variable domain reads EPEVTQTPSHQVTQMGQEVILRCVPISNHLYFYWYRQILGQKVEFLVSFYNNEISEKSEIFDDQFSVERPDGSNFTLKIRSTKLEDSAMYFCASSVGGLGEKLFFGSGTQLSVL.

This clonotype was found a few times. The V call is TRBV6-5, the J call TRBJ2-7, with 11 bases matching TRBD1. The CDR3 runs to 14 residues. After removal of 7 bases from V and 0 bases from J, the junction contained 2 bases not matched to a gene. Germline V gene data show CDR1 as MNHEY and CDR2 as SVGAGI. CDR3 DNA sequence: TGTGCCAGCAAGGACAGGGGGCCCTCCTACGAGCAGTACTTC. Its protein product is CASKDRGPSYEQYF.

In its sample, this clonotype was seen many times. The chain is built from TRBV20-1 and TRBJ1-2; 7 positions match TRBD1. This CDR3 comprises 13 residues. Germline assignment: CDR1 DFQATT and CDR2 SNEGSKA (reference sequence). The junction had 8 bases not matched to a gene; V was cut back by 6 bases and J by 4 bases. The CDR3 loop is CSASDRSGYGYTF. The CDR3 region has the DNA TGCAGTGCGTCGGACAGGTCGGGCTATGGCTACACCTTC.

This clonotype has only a few counts. The chain uses TRBV20-1 and TRBJ2-7; TRBD2 might be the D (6 bases). With 1 base removed from V and 0 bases from J, the gap between germline ends came to 10 bases. Germline V gene lookup returns CDR1 DFQATT and CDR2 SNEGSKA (reference sequence). This CDR3 spans 14 amino acids. CDR3 nucleotide sequence: TGCAGTGCTAGAGGGAGGGGTTCCTCCTACGAGCAGTACTTC. Protein sequence: CSARGRGSSYEQYF.

This clonotype has more than one count but fewer than ten. The chain links TRBV6-5 to TRBJ2-7; 8 bases are shared with TRBD1. The CDR3 is 14 amino acids. The germline V gene has CDR1 MNHEY and CDR2 SVGAGI. V lost 6 bases to trimming and J lost 2 bases; unmatched junction nucleotides: 6. CDR3 coding DNA: TGTGCCAGCAGACTGGACAGGGCAACCTACGAGCAGTACTTC. Protein product: CASRLDRATYEQYF.

This clonotype was seen at least ten times. In DNA, the CDR3 is TGTGCCAGCAGTTACGAGGGAGAGGCTTTCTTT. Amino acid sequence: CASSYEGEAFF. J is TRBJ1-1 and V is TRBV6-5; D is unclear. CDR1 and CDR2 (germline): MNHEY, SVGAGI. V was clipped by 2 bases and J by 11 bases, with 9 bases between them. CDR3 length: 11 amino acids.

This clonotype showed up many times. The genes are TRBV18 and TRBJ2-3; D may be TRBD1 (6 bases). With 0 bases removed from V and 9 bases from J, the gap between germline ends came to 16 bases. Germline loops: CDR1 KGHSH, CDR2 LQKENI. The length of the CDR3 is 15 residues. The CDR3 is CASSPPFSGTGTQYF. CDR3 bases: TGTGCCAGCTCACCACCCTTTTCTGGCACAGGGACGCAGTATTTT.

The table lists this clonotype with many counts. This chain connects TRBV9 to TRBJ2-7, with D perhaps TRBD1 (6 bases). Per germline, CDR1 SGDLS and CDR2 YYNGEE. The CDR3 length is 15 residues. Deletions cut 3 bases from V and 1 base from J, with 14 bases between. CDR3 region: CASSEGGGLSYEQYF. The CDR3 DNA reads as TGTGCCAGCAGCGAGGGTGGGGGCCTATCCTACGAGCAGTACTTC. The full variable domain, rest sourced from reference TRBV9 and TRBJ2-7, is DSGVTQTPKHLITATGQRVTLRCSPRSGDLSVYWYQQSLDQGLQFLIQYYNGEERAKGNILERFSAQQFPDLHSELNLSSLELGDSALYFCASSEGGGLSYEQYFGPGTRLTVT.